These 8 T cell receptor beta chains originate from one sample sequenced in a study of blood T cell repertoires in COVID-19. Assay used: immunoSEQ multiplex PCR; TCRdb lists only in-frame clones, some missing. The sample shows 49,000 or so clones, approximately 88% of them seen only once. Sample: peripheral blood. These receptors were taken from a man in his forties or fifties with acute or convalescent COVID-19.

The chain has TRBV3-1 (or the pseudogene TRBV3-2) and TRBJ2-3, with 8 bases aligning to TRBD1. The CDR3 is 17 residues long. V lost 3 bases and J lost 1; bases outside the gene matches: 9. Germline values: CDR1 LGHDT, CDR2 YNNKEL (reference sequence). The CDR3 DNA sequence: TGTGCCAGCAGCCACCAACCCGGGACAGGCCGCACAGATACGCAGTATTTT. Its protein is CASSHQPGTGRTDTQYF.

The rearrangement uses TRBV7-2 and TRBJ2-3; 8 nucleotides match TRBD2. This CDR3 contains 15 residues. Germline trimming cut 5 bases from V and 4 bases from J; bases unmatched to any gene: 8. CDR1 and CDR2 from the germline V gene are SGHTA and FQGNSA. The CDR3 sequence is CASSARGGRPDTQYF. The CDR3 bases are TGTGCCAGCAGCGCCCGGGGGGGCCGCCCAGATACGCAGTATTTT.

The V gene is TRBV9, the J gene TRBJ1-2; 8 nucleotides agree with TRBD1. Germline CDR1 SGDLS, CDR2 YYNGEE. Unmatched junction bases numbered 8, after V lost 1 base and J lost 6 bases. The length of the CDR3 is 15 residues. Here the CDR3 reads CASSVLPGGADGYTF. CDR3 sequence (DNA): TGTGCCAGCAGCGTATTGCCAGGGGGCGCAGATGGCTACACCTTC.

This chain links TRBV10-2 with TRBJ1-5; perhaps TRBD1 as D (5 bases). This CDR3 has 13 residues. CDR1 and CDR2 (germline): WSHSY, SAAADI. Trimming took 4 bases from V and 7 from J, leaving 11 bases between them. The CDR3 region is CASSAQGRQPQHF. The CDR3 bases are TGCGCCAGCAGTGCCCAGGGCCGGCAGCCCCAGCATTTT.

The genes are TRBV19 and TRBJ2-5, with TRBD2 matching 12 bases. Germline CDR1 and CDR2: LNHDA and SQIVND (reference sequence). The V gene end was trimmed by 6 bases and the J gene end by 5 bases; junction bases not matched to a gene: 10. The CDR3 consists of 16 residues. The CDR3 sequence: CASRETSGGFSETQYF. The CDR3 DNA sequence: TGTGCCAGTAGGGAAACTAGCGGGGGGTTTTCGGAGACCCAGTACTTC.

The chain links TRBV6-5 to TRBJ2-5; D is perhaps TRBD1 (6 bases). Per germline, CDR1 MNHEY and CDR2 SVGAGI. The CDR3 runs to 16 residues. Trimming removed 4 bases at V and 1 base at J, with 16 bases between. The CDR3 region is CASSSRRGVGQETQYF. CDR3 bases: TGTGCCAGCAGTTCCCGCAGGGGAGTCGGCCAAGAGACCCAGTACTTC.

The table lists this clone with a few counts. V gene TRBV9 combines with J gene TRBJ2-1; tentative D call: TRBD2 (6 bases). V lost 3 bases, J lost 5 bases, and 15 bases lay in between. CDR1 SGDLS and CDR2 YYNGEE come from the germline V gene. This CDR3 contains 15 residues. The chain's CDR3 is CASSAAGTGNNEQFF. The DNA of the CDR3 is TGTGCCAGCAGCGCTGCCGGGACTGGTAACAATGAGCAGTTCTTC.

The genes are TRBV7-2 and TRBJ2-5, with 8 positions matching TRBD2. Unmatched junction bases numbered 6, after V lost 4 bases and J lost 2 bases. The V gene's germline CDR1 is SGHTA and CDR2 FQGNSA. CDR3 length: 15 residues. The CDR3 bases are TGTGCCAGCAGCTGGGCGGGGGGCTCACAAGAGACCCAGTACTTC. This translates into CASSWAGGSQETQYF.